This TCR beta chain comes out of a study of blood T cell repertoires in COVID-19. As for the study in general: Donors in the United States, Italy and Spain gave samples during acute or convalescent COVID-19. Sample material is recorded as cDNA or gDNA derived from T cells, B-cell-depleted T cells, or PBMCs.

This clone has just one count. Generated by immunoSEQ multiplex PCR, the TCRdb table keeps only in-frame clones and is missing some. The data hold about 190,000 clones, with 84% observed a single time. The CDR3 covers 16 residues. Germline lookup yields CDR1 LNHDA and CDR2 SQIVND (reference sequence). V was clipped by 8 bases and J by 4 bases; unmatched bases: 13. The source of this sequence is a woman in her seventies with active or convalescent COVID-19. Sequencing was performed on peripheral blood. The chain couples TRBV19 to TRBJ2-2, with 7 bases matching TRBD1. CDR3 DNA sequence: TGTGCCAGTGCCAAGGGACGGGACAGACGCACCGGGGAGCTGTTTTTT. The encoded protein is CASAKGRDRRTGELFF.